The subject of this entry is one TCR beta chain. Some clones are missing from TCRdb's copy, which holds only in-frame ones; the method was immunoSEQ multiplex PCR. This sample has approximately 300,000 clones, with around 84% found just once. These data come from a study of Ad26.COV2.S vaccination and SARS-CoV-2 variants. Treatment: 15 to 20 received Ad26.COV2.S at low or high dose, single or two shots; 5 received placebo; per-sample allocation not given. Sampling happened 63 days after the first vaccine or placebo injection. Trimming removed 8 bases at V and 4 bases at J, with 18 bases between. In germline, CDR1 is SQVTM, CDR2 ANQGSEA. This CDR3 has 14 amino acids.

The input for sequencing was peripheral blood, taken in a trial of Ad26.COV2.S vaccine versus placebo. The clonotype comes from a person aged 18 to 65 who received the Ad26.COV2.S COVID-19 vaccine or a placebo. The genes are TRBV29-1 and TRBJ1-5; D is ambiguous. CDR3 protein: CSSYRRRGNQPQHF. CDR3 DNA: TGCAGCTCTTACCGACGGCGGGGTAATCAGCCCCAGCATTTT.